Shown below are 11 T cell receptor beta chains from a single sample sequenced in a study of beta chain features in type 1 diabetes. Every bit of the isolated RNA underwent reverse transcription, so sequencing read expressed TCRB transcripts. Libraries were prepared by immunoSEQ multiplex PCR; TCRdb keeps only in-frame clonotypes and omits some of them. The profile covers about 350,000 clones, with about 20% appearing a single time and around 0.045% taken by the ten largest. The sequenced material came from naive CD4+ T cells from blood. The receptors shown here come from a woman between 18 and 30 years old in good health.

This chain uses TRBV6-6 with TRBJ1-2; 10 nucleotides line up with TRBD1. Germline V gene lookup returns CDR1 MNHNY and CDR2 SVGAGI (reference sequence). This CDR3 comprises 13 residues. V was clipped by 11 bases and J by 5 bases; unmatched bases: 8. CDR3 in amino acids: CAGSRQGAYGYTF. DNA of the CDR3: TGTGCCGGATCGCGACAGGGGGCGTATGGCTACACCTTC.

The V call is TRBV6-5, the J call TRBJ1-1; 9 nucleotides agree with TRBD1. The CDR3 consists of 14 residues. From germline, CDR1 is MNHEY and CDR2 SVGAGI. The V gene end was trimmed by 5 bases and the J gene end by 4 bases; junction bases not matched to a gene: 5. The CDR3 protein is CASSTTGGGTEAFF. CDR3 in DNA: TGTGCCAGCAGTACCACAGGGGGCGGCACTGAAGCTTTCTTT.

The V gene is TRBV2, the J gene TRBJ1-2; D is possibly TRBD1 (6 bases). CDR3 length equals 14 residues. V lost 7 bases to trimming and J lost 8 bases, with 20 bases between them. Germline CDR1 SNHLY, CDR2 FYNNEI. This CDR3 reads CASTLGPGAGGYTF. CDR3 DNA sequence: TGTGCCAGCACCTTGGGGCCAGGGGCGGGCGGCTACACCTTC.

This clone was seen more than once but under ten times. The V and J genes are TRBV7-9 and TRBJ1-1; D is uncertain. The CDR3 extends over 13 amino acids. Trimming took 6 bases from V and 1 from J, leaving 9 bases between them. CDR1 SEHNR and CDR2 FQNEAQ come from the germline V gene (reference sequence). CDR3 DNA: TGTGCCAGCAGTTCCGGAGGGAACACTGAAGCTTTCTTT. Its protein product is CASSSGGNTEAFF.

The gene calls are TRBV2 and TRBJ2-5; possibly TRBD1 for D (6 bases). Looked up from germline, CDR1 is SNHLY and CDR2 is FYNNEI. V was shortened by 10 bases and J by 5 bases, with 20 bases between the two germline ends. The CDR3 totals 14 residues. The CDR3 loop is CATIRDNTLETQYF. For the CDR3, the DNA is TGTGCCACCATCCGGGACAACACCTTGGAGACCCAGTACTTC.

The table lists this clone with a few counts. The chain links TRBV7-2 to TRBJ1-4; no firm D call. Germline V gene lookup returns CDR1 SGHTA and CDR2 FQGNSA. The CDR3 has 16 amino acids. V lost 5 bases, J lost 7 bases, and 20 bases lay in between. The CDR3 DNA is TGTGCCAGCAGCCCCGGTCTCGCGAGGGTCGGTGAAAAACTGTTTTTT. Its protein is CASSPGLARVGEKLFF.

The J gene is TRBJ2-2, the V gene TRBV30; 7 nucleotides match TRBD1. Losses at the gene ends were 2 bases for V and 4 bases for J; bases not matched to a gene: 4. Per germline, CDR1 GTSNPN and CDR2 SVGIG (reference sequence). The CDR3 loop spans 14 amino acids. The CDR3 reads CAWSFNRGTGELFF. CDR3 coding DNA: TGTGCCTGGAGTTTTAACAGGGGCACCGGGGAGCTGTTTTTT.

This clone was seen a handful of times. The rearrangement joins TRBV7-2 to TRBJ1-1; D call uncertain. The CDR3 totals 14 residues. Germline CDR1 and CDR2: SGHTA and FQGNSA. V was pared by 0 bases and J by 0 bases, with 5 bases between. CDR3 amino acids: CASSLASVNTEAFF. For the CDR3, the DNA is TGTGCCAGCAGCTTAGCGTCTGTGAACACTGAAGCTTTCTTT.

This clone was detected a few times. This sequence joins TRBV29-1 and TRBJ2-7; 7 bases fit TRBD2. CDR1 and CDR2 (germline): SQVTM, ANQGSEA. Unmatched junction bases numbered 7, after V lost 5 bases and J lost 0 bases. This CDR3 contains 14 residues. The CDR3 is CSVSGTTYSYEQYF. In DNA form, the CDR3 reads TGCAGCGTTTCCGGGACTACCTACTCCTACGAGCAGTACTTC.

The chain uses TRBV5-1 and TRBJ2-1; 7 bases line up with TRBD2. The V segment lost 2 bases and the J segment 8 bases; nucleotides outside the gene matches: 4. The germline V gene has CDR1 SGHRS and CDR2 YFSETQ. The CDR3 has 13 amino acids. CDR3 in DNA: TGCGCCAGCAGCTTTACGGGGAGGGATGAGCAGTTCTTC. It translates to CASSFTGRDEQFF. The full variable domain, completed using reference TRBV5-1 and TRBJ2-1, is KAGVTQTPRYLIKTRGQQVTLSCSPISGHRSVSWYQQTPGQGLQFLFEYFSETQRNKGNFPGRFSGRQFSNSRSEMNVSTLELGDSALYLCASSFTGRDEQFFGPGTRLTVL.

The chain joins TRBV5-1 to TRBJ1-2; 8 nucleotides match TRBD1. CDR1 is SGHRS and CDR2 is YFSETQ in the germline V gene. V was clipped by 5 bases and J by 10 bases; unmatched bases: 10. The CDR3 is 13 residues long. This CDR3 is CASRISGTGDYTF. The CDR3 DNA is TGCGCCAGCAGAATTTCAGGGACAGGAGACTACACCTTC.